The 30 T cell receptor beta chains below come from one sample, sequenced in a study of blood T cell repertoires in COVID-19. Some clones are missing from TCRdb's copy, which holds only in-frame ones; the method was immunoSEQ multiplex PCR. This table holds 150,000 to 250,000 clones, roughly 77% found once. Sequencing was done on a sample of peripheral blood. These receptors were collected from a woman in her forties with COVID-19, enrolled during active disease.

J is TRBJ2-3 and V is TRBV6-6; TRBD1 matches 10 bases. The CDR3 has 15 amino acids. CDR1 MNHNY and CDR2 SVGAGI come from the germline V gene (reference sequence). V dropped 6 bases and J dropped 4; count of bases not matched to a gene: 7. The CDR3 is CASRPGQGQADTQYF. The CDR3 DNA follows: TGTGCCAGCAGACCGGGACAGGGGCAGGCAGATACGCAGTATTTT.

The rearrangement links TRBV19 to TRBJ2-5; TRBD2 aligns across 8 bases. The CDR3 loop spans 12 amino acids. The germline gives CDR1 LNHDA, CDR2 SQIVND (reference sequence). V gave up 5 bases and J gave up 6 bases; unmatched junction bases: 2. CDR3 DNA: TGTGCCAGTAGTTTAGCGGGAAAGACCCAGTACTTC. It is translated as CASSLAGKTQYF.

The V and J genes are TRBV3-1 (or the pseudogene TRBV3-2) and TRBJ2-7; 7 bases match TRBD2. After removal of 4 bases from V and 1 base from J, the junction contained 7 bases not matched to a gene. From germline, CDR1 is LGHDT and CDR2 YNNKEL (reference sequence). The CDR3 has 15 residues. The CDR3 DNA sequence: TGTGCCAGCAGCCGGAGACTAGCCTCATCCTACGAGCAGTACTTC. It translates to CASSRRLASSYEQYF.

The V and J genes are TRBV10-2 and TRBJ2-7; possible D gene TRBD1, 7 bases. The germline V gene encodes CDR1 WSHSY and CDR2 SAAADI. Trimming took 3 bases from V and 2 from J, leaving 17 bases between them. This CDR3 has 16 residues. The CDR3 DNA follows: TGCGCCAGCAGTGATTATTTAACAGGGGAGGCCTACGAGCAGTACTTC. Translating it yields CASSDYLTGEAYEQYF.

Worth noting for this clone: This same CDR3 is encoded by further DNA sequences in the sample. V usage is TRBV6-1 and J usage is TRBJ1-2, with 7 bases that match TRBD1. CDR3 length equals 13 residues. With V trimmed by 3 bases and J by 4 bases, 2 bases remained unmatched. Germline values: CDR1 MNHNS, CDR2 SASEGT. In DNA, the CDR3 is TGTGCCAGCAGTGAGACAGGGCCCTATGGCTACACCTTC. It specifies CASSETGPYGYTF.

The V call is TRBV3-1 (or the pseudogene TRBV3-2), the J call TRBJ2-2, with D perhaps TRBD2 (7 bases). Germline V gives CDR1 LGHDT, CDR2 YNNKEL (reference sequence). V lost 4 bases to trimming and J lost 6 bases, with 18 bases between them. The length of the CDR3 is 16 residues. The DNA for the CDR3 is TGTGCCAGCAGCCGTTTACCGGGGGGCCGTCCCGGGGAGCTGTTTTTT. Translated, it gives CASSRLPGGRPGELFF.

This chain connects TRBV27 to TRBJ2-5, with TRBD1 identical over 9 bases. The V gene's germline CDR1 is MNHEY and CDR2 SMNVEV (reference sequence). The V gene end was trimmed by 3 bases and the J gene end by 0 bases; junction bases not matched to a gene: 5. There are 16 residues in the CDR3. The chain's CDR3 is CASSFRTGANQETQYF. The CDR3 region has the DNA TGTGCCAGCAGTTTCCGGACAGGGGCGAACCAAGAGACCCAGTACTTC.

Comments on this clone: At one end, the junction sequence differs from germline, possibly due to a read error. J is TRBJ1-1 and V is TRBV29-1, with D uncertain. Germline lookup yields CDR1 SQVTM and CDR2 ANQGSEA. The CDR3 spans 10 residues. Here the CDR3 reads CSVDMTGAFF. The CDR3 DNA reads TGCAGCGTTGATATGACTGGAGCTTTCTTT.

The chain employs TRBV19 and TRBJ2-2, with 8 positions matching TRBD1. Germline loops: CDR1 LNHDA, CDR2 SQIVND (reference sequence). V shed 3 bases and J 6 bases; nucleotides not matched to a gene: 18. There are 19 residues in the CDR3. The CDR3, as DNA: TGTGCCAGTAGTATTGTTTATGGGCAGGGGGCGAGGGGCTCCGGGGAGCTGTTTTTT. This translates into CASSIVYGQGARGSGELFF.

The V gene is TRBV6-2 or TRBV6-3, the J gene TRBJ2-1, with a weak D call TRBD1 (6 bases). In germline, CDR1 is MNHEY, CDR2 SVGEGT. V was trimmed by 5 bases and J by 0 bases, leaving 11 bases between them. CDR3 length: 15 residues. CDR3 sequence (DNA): TGTGCCAGCAGTCACCAGGGGAGCTCCTACAATGAGCAGTTCTTC. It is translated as CASSHQGSSYNEQFF.

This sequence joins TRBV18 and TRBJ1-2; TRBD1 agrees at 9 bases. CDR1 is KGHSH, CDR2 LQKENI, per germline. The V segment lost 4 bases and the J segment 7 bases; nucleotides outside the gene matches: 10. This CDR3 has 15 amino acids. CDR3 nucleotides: TGTGCCAGCTCACAGCGGACAGGGGAAGATGGTGGCTACACCTTC. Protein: CASSQRTGEDGGYTF.

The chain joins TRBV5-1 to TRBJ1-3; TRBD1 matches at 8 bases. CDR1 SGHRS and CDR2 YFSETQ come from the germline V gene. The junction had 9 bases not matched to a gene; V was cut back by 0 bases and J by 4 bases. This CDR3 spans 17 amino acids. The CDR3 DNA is TGCGCCAGCAGCTTGGGTCAGGGGGCAGGAGGAGGAAACACCATATATTTT. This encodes CASSLGQGAGGGNTIYF.

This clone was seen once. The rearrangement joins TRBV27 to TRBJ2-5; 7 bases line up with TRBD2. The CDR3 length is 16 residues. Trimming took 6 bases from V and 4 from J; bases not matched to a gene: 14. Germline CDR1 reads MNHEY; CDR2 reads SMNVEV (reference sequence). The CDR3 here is CASSRWGGSFGETQYF. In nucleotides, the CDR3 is TGTGCCAGCAGCCGGTGGGGGGGTAGCTTCGGAGAGACCCAGTACTTC.

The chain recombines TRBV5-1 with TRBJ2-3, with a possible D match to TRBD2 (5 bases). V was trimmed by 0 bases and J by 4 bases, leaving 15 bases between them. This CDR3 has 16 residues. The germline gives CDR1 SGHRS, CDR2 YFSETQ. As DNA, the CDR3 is TGCGCCAGCAGCTTGGGCACACTGGGAGCCGCAGATACGCAGTATTTT. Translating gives CASSLGTLGAADTQYF.

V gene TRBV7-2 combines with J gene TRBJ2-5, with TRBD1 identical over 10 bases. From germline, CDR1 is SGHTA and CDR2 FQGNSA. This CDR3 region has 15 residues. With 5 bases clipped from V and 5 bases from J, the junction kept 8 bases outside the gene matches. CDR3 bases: TGTGCCAGCAGCCCACGGACAGGGGGACGGGAGACCCAGTACTTC. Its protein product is CASSPRTGGRETQYF.

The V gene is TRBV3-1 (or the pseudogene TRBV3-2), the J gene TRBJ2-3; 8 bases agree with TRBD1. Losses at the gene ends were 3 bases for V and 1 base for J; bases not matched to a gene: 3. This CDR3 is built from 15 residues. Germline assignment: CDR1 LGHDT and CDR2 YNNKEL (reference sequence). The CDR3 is CASSQTGVGTDTQYF. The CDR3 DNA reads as TGTGCCAGCAGCCAGACAGGGGTCGGCACAGATACGCAGTATTTT.

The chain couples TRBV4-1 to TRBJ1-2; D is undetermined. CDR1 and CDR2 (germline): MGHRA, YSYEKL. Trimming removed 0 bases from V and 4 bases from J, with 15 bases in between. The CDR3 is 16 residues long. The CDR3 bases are TGCGCCAGCAGCCAAGATGAGGGCCTCCGAGTCTATGGCTACACCTTC. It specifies CASSQDEGLRVYGYTF.

The CDR3 coding sequence is TGCAGCGTTGGGGCCCCAACTAATGAAAAACTGTTTTTT. The encoded protein is CSVGAPTNEKLFF. The chain recombines TRBV29-1 with TRBJ1-4; D ambiguous. V was pared by 4 bases and J by 0 bases, with 6 bases between. CDR1 and CDR2 (germline): SQVTM, ANQGSEA. The CDR3 totals 13 residues.

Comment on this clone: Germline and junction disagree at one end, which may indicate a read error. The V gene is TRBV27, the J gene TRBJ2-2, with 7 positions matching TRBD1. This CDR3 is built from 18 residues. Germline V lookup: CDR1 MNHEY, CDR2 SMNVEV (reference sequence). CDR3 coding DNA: TGTGCCAGTTTAGCGACAGGGCTCCCAGTGGGGCGCACCCGGGAGCTGTTTTTT. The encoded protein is CASLATGLPVGRTRELFF.

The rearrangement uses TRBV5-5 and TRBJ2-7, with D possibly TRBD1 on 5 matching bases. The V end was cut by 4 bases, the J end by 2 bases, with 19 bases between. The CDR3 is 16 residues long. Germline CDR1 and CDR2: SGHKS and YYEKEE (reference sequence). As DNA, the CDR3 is TGTGCCAGCAGCCGGGCGCATTTGGGGCGGCCCTACGAGCAGTACTTC. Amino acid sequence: CASSRAHLGRPYEQYF.

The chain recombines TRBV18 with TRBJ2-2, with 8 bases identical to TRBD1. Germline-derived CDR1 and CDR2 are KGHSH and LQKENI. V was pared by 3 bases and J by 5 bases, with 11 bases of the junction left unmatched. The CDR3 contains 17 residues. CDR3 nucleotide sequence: TGTGCCAGCTCACCCGGGACAGGTTCACCCCATACCGGGGAGCTGTTTTTT. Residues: CASSPGTGSPHTGELFF.

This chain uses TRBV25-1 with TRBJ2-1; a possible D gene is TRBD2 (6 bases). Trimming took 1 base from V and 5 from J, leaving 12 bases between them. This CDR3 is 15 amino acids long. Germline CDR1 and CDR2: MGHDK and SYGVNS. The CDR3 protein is CASSEFAGTHNEQFF. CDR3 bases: TGTGCCAGCAGTGAATTTGCGGGGACTCACAATGAGCAGTTCTTC.

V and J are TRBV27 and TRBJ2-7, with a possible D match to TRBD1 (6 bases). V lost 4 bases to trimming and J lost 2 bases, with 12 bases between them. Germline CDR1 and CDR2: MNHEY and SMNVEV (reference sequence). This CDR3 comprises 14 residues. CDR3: CASSSTGTTYEQYF. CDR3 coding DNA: TGTGCCAGCAGTTCAACAGGGACGACCTACGAGCAGTACTTC.

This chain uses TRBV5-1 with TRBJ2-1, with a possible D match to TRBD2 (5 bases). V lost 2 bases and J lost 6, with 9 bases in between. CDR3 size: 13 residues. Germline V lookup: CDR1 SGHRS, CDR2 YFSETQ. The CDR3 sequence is CASSLTRPNEQFF. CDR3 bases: TGCGCCAGCAGCTTAACTAGACCCAATGAGCAGTTCTTC.

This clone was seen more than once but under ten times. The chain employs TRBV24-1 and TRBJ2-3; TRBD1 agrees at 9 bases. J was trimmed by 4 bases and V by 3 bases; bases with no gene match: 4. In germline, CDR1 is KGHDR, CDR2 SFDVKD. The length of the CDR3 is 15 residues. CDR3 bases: TGTGCCACCAGTGATATTACAGGGGGCCCAGATACGCAGTATTTT. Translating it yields CATSDITGGPDTQYF.

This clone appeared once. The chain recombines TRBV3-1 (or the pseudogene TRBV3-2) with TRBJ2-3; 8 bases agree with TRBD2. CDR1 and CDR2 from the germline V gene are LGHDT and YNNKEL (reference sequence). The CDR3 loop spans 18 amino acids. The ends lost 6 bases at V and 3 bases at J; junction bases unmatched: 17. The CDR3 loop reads CASRQRELAEGWTDTQYF. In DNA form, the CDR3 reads TGTGCCAGCAGGCAAAGGGAACTAGCGGAAGGGTGGACAGATACGCAGTATTTT.

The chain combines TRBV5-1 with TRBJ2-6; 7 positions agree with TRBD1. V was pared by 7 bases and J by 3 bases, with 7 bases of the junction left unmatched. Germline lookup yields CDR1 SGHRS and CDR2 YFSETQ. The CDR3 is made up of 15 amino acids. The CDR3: CASGRGGIGANVLTF. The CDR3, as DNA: TGCGCCAGCGGACGAGGGGGCATTGGGGCCAACGTCCTGACTTTC.

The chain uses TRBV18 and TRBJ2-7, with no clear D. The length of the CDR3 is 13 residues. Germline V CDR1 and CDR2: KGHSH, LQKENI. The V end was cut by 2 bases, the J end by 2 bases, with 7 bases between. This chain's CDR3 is CASSPNTPYEQYF. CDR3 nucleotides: TGTGCCAGCTCACCAAACACCCCCTACGAGCAGTACTTC.

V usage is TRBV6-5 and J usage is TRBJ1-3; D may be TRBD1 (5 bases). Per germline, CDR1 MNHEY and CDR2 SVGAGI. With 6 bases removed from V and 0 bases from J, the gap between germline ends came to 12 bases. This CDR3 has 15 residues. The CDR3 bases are TGTGCCAGCAGCCGACAGCCCTACTCTGGAAACACCATATATTTT. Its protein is CASSRQPYSGNTIYF.

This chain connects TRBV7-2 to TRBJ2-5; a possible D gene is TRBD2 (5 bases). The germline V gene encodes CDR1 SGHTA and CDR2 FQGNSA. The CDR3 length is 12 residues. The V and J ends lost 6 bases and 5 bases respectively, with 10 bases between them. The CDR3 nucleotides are TGTGCCAGCAGTTCTAGCCTGGAGACCCAGTACTTC. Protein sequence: CASSSSLETQYF.